These 12 T cell receptor beta chains were sequenced from one sample in a study of identical twins. TCRdb ran MiXCR on the 5' RACE reads and lists one entry per CDR3 protein. Seen here are 600,000 to 800,000 distinct CDR3 sequences, over 20% observed once, and the top ten hold around 4.4%. These data were likewise used in another study, on T cells expressing NK-cell markers.

The sequencing sample was made of PBMCs. The receptors were sampled from a woman under 30 in good health.

The V and J genes are TRBV12-3 or TRBV12-4 and TRBJ2-5; TRBD2 matches 10 bases. The CDR3 is 17 amino acids. V was clipped by 3 bases and J by 2 bases; unmatched bases: 9. Here the CDR3 reads CASSFPAGGPGQETQYF. The CDR3 DNA is TGTGCCAGCAGTTTTCCAGCGGGAGGGCCTGGGCAAGAGACCCAGTACTTC.

The chain is built from TRBV20-1 and TRBJ2-3, with D maybe TRBD2 (5 bases). This CDR3 is 15 amino acids long. Trimming left V 6 bases short and J 2 bases short, with 18 bases between. The germline CDR1 and CDR2 sequences are DFQATT and SNEGSKA (reference sequence). The CDR3 sequence is CSAQEAQRSTDTQYF. The CDR3 DNA follows: TGCAGTGCCCAGGAGGCCCAGAGATCCACAGATACGCAGTATTTT.

This clonotype showed up just a few times. The chain is built from TRBV30 and TRBJ2-7; D not certain. Trimming removed 0 bases at V and 1 base at J, with 10 bases between. CDR3 size: 14 residues. CDR1 GTSNPN and CDR2 SVGIG come from the germline V gene (reference sequence). The CDR3 DNA sequence: TGTGCCTGGAGTGTATCGGTGACATCCTACGAGCAGTACTTC. This gives the protein CAWSVSVTSYEQYF.

This clonotype was counted only a few times. The rearrangement links TRBV15 to TRBJ2-5, with D unresolved. Germline V lookup: CDR1 LNHNV, CDR2 YYDKDF (reference sequence). CDR3 length: 13 residues. The V gene lost 1 base and the J gene lost 5 bases, with 8 bases spanning the gap. CDR3 protein: CATSRGARETQYF. The CDR3 nucleotides are TGTGCCACCAGCAGAGGGGCCCGTGAGACCCAGTACTTC.

This clonotype was seen only once. CDR3 nucleotide sequence: TGTGCCAGCAGCCACAACCGGGGAGTTACGCATGAGCAGTTCTTC. Translated, it gives CASSHNRGVTHEQFF. The chain recombines TRBV7-9 with TRBJ2-1; weak D call: TRBD2 (5 bases). The CDR3 is 15 amino acids. V dropped 5 bases and J dropped 8 bases, with 19 bases sitting between them. CDR1 and CDR2 from the germline V gene are SEHNR and FQNEAQ (reference sequence).

This clonotype was observed once. The V call is TRBV7-3, the J call TRBJ2-2; the D is unclear. CDR1 and CDR2 (germline): SGHTA, FQGTGA. V lost 5 bases and J 5 bases, leaving 15 bases between the germline ends. The CDR3 has 15 amino acids. CDR3 in DNA: TGTGCCAGCAGCCCCCGGGTCGGGTGGACCGGGGAGCTGTTTTTT. Protein sequence: CASSPRVGWTGELFF.

The chain couples TRBV7-2 to TRBJ2-3; D is ambiguous. The CDR3 sequence is 14 residues long. Trimming took off 3 bases at V and 4 bases at J, with 11 bases between the two ends. Germline V CDR1 and CDR2: SGHTA, FQGNSA. The CDR3 region is CASSFVSVSDTQYF. Here the CDR3 DNA reads TGTGCCAGCAGCTTTGTCAGCGTTTCAGATACGCAGTATTTT.

Many counts were recorded for this clonotype. CDR3: CASSQGTGGTEAFF. Here the CDR3 DNA reads TGTGCCAGCAGCCAAGGGACAGGGGGCACTGAAGCTTTCTTT. V is TRBV7-9 and J is TRBJ1-1, with TRBD1 matching 11 bases. CDR3 length: 14 amino acids. Per germline, CDR1 SEHNR and CDR2 FQNEAQ (reference sequence). V dropped 5 bases and J dropped 4; count of bases not matched to a gene: 3.

This clonotype was recorded a few times. The rearrangement links TRBV5-1 to TRBJ2-3, with 7 bases lining up with TRBD1. V lost 4 bases to trimming and J lost 2 bases; unmatched junction nucleotides: 4. The CDR3 consists of 14 residues. The germline CDR1 and CDR2 sequences are SGHRS and YFSETQ. The CDR3: CASSPDRDTDTQYF. CDR3 DNA: TGCGCCAGCAGCCCCGACAGGGACACAGATACGCAGTATTTT.

The chain recombines TRBV10-3 with TRBJ1-5; D unresolved. The CDR3 has 12 amino acids. The V end was cut by 4 bases, the J end by 5 bases, with 6 bases between. Germline V gene data show CDR1 as ENHRY and CDR2 as SYGVKD. CDR3: CAISVGDQPQHF. The DNA for the CDR3 is TGTGCCATCAGTGTTGGAGATCAGCCCCAGCATTTT.

The genes are TRBV12-3 or TRBV12-4 and TRBJ1-1, with 8 bases that match TRBD1. The V and J ends lost 5 bases and 11 bases, in that order; junction bases with no gene match: 7. The CDR3 length is 12 residues. CDR3 bases: TGTGCCAGCAGTCCGGCAGGGGGCCCGGCTTTCTTT. The encoded protein is CASSPAGGPAFF.

This clonotype occurred a few times. The chain links TRBV20-1 to TRBJ1-3; TRBD1 matches 8 bases. The CDR3 has 13 residues. V was pared by 3 bases and J by 4 bases, with 2 bases of the junction left unmatched. The germline gives CDR1 DFQATT, CDR2 SNEGSKA (reference sequence). Here the CDR3 reads CSARRDRGNTIYF. DNA of the CDR3: TGCAGTGCTAGGCGGGACAGGGGAAACACCATATATTTT.